The 10 T cell receptor beta chains in this list originate from one sample, sequenced in a study of OX40 agonist ivuxolimab in advanced cancers. The library was produced with the immunoSEQ multiplex PCR assay. This is the immuneACCESS table as TCRdb keeps it, with only in-frame sequences that have V and J called. A part of the clones is gone; compared with another copy, unresolved V genes explain less than half, and the rest is unexplained. The sample includes about 73,000 clones, with 70% to 90% observed a single time. The ten biggest clones cover 0.4% to 0.55% of the sample. Material: CD4+ or CD8+ T cells sorted from blood, obtained in a trial of the OX40 agonist ivuxolimab. The receptors were gathered from an adult with an advanced solid tumor such as melanoma, head and neck, liver or kidney cancer.

Concerning this clone: The junction shows a germline mismatch at one end, possibly a read error. This chain connects TRBV6-5 to TRBJ1-4; D perhaps matches TRBD1 (5 bases). Looked up from germline, CDR1 is MNHEY and CDR2 is SVGAGI. This CDR3 region has 15 residues. The CDR3 nucleotides are TGTGCCAGCAGCACCAGTGGTAGGTCTGGGGGAAAAACTGTTTTT. Encoded protein: CASSTSGRSGGKTVF.

The gene calls are TRBV7-2 and TRBJ2-1, with 11 bases matching TRBD2. V gave up 4 bases and J gave up 8 bases; unmatched junction bases: 10. The CDR3 is 16 amino acids. Germline assignment: CDR1 SGHTA and CDR2 FQGNSA. CDR3 in amino acids: CASSSVAGGYFDEQFF. CDR3 DNA: TGTGCCAGCAGCTCAGTAGCGGGGGGGTACTTCGATGAGCAGTTCTTC.

J is TRBJ2-7 and V is TRBV27; TRBD1 is a possible D gene (6 bases). Trimming cost V 4 bases and J 5 bases, with 15 bases left between them. Germline V lookup: CDR1 MNHEY, CDR2 SMNVEV (reference sequence). The CDR3 has 14 amino acids. In DNA form, the CDR3 reads TGTGCCAGCAGTTGGTTGGGCAGGGGTAACGAGCAGTACTTC. Protein: CASSWLGRGNEQYF.

This clone was observed once. V and J are TRBV5-4 and TRBJ2-5; D is perhaps TRBD1 or TRBD2 (5 bases each). The germline V gene has CDR1 SGHNT and CDR2 YYREEE (reference sequence). V was trimmed by 5 bases and J by 2 bases, leaving 19 bases between them. This CDR3 has 16 residues. This CDR3 is CASSGVIGAAQETQYF. For the CDR3, the DNA is TGTGCCAGCAGTGGGGTGATCGGGGCGGCTCAAGAGACCCAGTACTTC.

The rearrangement uses TRBV28 and TRBJ2-5, with TRBD1 matching over 10 bases. V trimming: 2 bases; J trimming: 4 bases; junction bases outside the gene matches: 4. The CDR3 extends over 15 amino acids. Germline loops: CDR1 MDHEN, CDR2 SYDVKM. The CDR3 sequence is CASSLTGQGGETQYF. CDR3 DNA sequence: TGTGCCAGCAGTTTAACAGGACAGGGGGGAGAGACCCAGTACTTC. Supplemented by reference TRBV28 and TRBJ2-5, the full variable domain reads DVKVTQSSRYLVKRTGEKVFLECVQDMDHENMFWYRQDPGLGLRLIYFSYDVKMKEKGDIPEGYSVSREKKERFSLILESASTNQTSMYLCASSLTGQGGETQYFGPGTRLLVL.

The rearrangement joins TRBV4-1 to TRBJ2-1; 11 bases agree with TRBD2. V was pared by 4 bases and J by 4 bases, with 6 bases of the junction left unmatched. Germline lookup yields CDR1 MGHRA and CDR2 YSYEKL. This CDR3 is 16 amino acids long. CDR3 DNA sequence: TGCGCCAGCAGCCTAAGAGTAGCGGGAGGGTACAATGAGCAGTTCTTC. Amino acid sequence: CASSLRVAGGYNEQFF.

Only one count was recorded for this clone. V gene TRBV7-9 combines with J gene TRBJ2-7, with D tentatively TRBD1 or TRBD2 (5 bases each). V was pared by 6 bases and J by 1 base, with 25 bases between. CDR3 length: 18 residues. CDR1 SEHNR and CDR2 FQNEAQ come from the germline V gene (reference sequence). Here the CDR3 reads CASSYEPGRNPGSYEQYF. The CDR3 nucleotides are TGTGCCAGCAGTTATGAACCGGGACGGAACCCTGGGTCCTACGAGCAGTACTTC. Drawing the rest from reference TRBV7-9 and TRBJ2-7, the complete variable domain is DTGVSQNPRHKITKRGQNVTFRCDPISEHNRLYWYRQTLGQGPEFLTYFQNEAQLEKSRLLSDRFSAERPKGSFSTLEIQRTEQGDSAMYLCASSYEPGRNPGSYEQYFGPGTRLTVT.

The sample holds a few counts of this clone. This sequence joins TRBV9 and TRBJ1-5; D uncertain. Trimming stripped 0 bases from V and 7 bases from J, with 8 bases between. Germline V gene lookup returns CDR1 SGDLS and CDR2 YYNGEE. This CDR3 contains 13 residues. CDR3 bases: TGTGCCAGCAGCGTAGGGGTAAGCCAGCCCCAGCATTTT. Translating gives CASSVGVSQPQHF.

The V and J genes are TRBV19 and TRBJ2-7; 9 nucleotides match TRBD1. The V gene end was trimmed by 8 bases and the J gene end by 4 bases; junction bases not matched to a gene: 6. The CDR3 covers 13 residues. CDR1 is LNHDA and CDR2 is SQIVND in the germline V gene (reference sequence). The CDR3 region has the DNA TGTGCCAGTTCTAGGACAGGGGAATACGAGCAGTACTTC. Translation gives CASSRTGEYEQYF.

The chain joins TRBV5-1 to TRBJ2-7, with no clear D. In germline, CDR1 is SGHRS, CDR2 YFSETQ. The V end was cut by 4 bases, the J end by 3 bases, with 8 bases between. CDR3 size: 12 residues. In nucleotides, the CDR3 is TGCGCCAGCAGCGCCACAGACTACGAGCAGTACTTC. Translation: CASSATDYEQYF.